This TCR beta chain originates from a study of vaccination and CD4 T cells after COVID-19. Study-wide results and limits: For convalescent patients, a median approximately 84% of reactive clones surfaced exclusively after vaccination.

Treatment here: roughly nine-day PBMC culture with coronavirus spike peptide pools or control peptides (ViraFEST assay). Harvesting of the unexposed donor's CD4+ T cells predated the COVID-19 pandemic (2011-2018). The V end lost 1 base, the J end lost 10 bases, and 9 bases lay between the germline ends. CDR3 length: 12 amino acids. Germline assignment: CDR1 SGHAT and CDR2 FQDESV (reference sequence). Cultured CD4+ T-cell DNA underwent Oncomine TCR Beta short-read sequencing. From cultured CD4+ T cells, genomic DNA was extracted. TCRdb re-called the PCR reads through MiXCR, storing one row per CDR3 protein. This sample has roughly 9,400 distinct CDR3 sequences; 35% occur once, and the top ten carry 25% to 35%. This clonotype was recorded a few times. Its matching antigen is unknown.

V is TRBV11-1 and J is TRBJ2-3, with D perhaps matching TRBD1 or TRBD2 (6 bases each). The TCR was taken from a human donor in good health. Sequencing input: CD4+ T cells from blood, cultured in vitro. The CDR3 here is CASSLDREAQYF. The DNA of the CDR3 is TGTGCCAGCAGCTTAGACAGGGAGGCGCAGTATTTT.